The 22 T cell receptor beta chains reported below all come from one sample, sequenced in a study of shared clonotypes between healthy human individuals. The method was immunoSEQ multiplex PCR; TCRdb's version includes in-frame clones alone and lacks a portion of them. The table includes approximately 2,000,000 clones, 85% to 95% detected once. Sequences were obtained from naive CD4+ T cells from PBMCs. As for subset: CD45RA+ positively selected. Source of these receptors: a man aged 18 to 30 in good health. Some clones in this sample may be carry-over from other donors' samples.

On this clone: A junction boundary mismatches the germline segment, possibly from a read error. Other DNA sequences in this specimen translate into the identical CDR3. The chain has TRBV28 and TRBJ1-2; D gene ambiguous. The CDR3 extends over 13 amino acids. Germline loops: CDR1 MDHEN, CDR2 SYDVKM. Here the CDR3 DNA reads TGTGCTAGCAGTTTAGTCGGGTTAGGGGGCTACACCTTC. Residues: CASSLVGLGGYTF.

The chain links TRBV28 to TRBJ1-2; D unresolved. Germline V CDR1 and CDR2: MDHEN, SYDVKM. V lost 3 bases to trimming and J lost 1 base, with 9 bases between them. The CDR3 spans 14 residues. The DNA of the CDR3 is TGTGCCAGCAGTTTTCCAAGATATAACTATGGCTACACCTTC. Protein: CASSFPRYNYGYTF.

V and J are TRBV29-1 and TRBJ2-5; no definite D call. The CDR3 totals 12 residues. The V end was cut by 5 bases, the J end by 2 bases, with 9 bases between. Germline V gene sequence: CDR1 SQVTM, CDR2 ANQGSEA. CDR3 nucleotides: TGCAGCGTTTCTGTTCCTCAAGAGACCCAGTACTTC. Translation gives CSVSVPQETQYF.

CDR3 residues: CASRPRAGANGYTF. The CDR3 nucleotides read TGTGCCAGCCGCCCGCGGGCAGGGGCTAACGGCTACACCTTC. The genes are TRBV27 and TRBJ1-2; a possible D gene is TRBD1 (6 bases). There are 14 residues in the CDR3. Trimming stripped 8 bases from V and 8 bases from J, with 21 bases between. Per germline, CDR1 MNHEY and CDR2 SMNVEV (reference sequence).

J is TRBJ2-2 and V is TRBV9, with 7 bases lining up with TRBD1. V dropped 0 bases and J dropped 5; count of bases not matched to a gene: 7. The germline V gene has CDR1 SGDLS and CDR2 YYNGEE. The CDR3 extends over 16 amino acids. CDR3 loop: CASSVEPTGKTGELFF. The CDR3 nucleotides are TGTGCCAGCAGCGTAGAACCGACAGGGAAAACCGGGGAGCTGTTTTTT.

This clone was observed once. Other DNA sequences from this sample encode an identical CDR3 as well. The chain employs TRBV6-5 and TRBJ2-7, with a tentative D call TRBD1 (5 bases). Deletions cut 0 bases from V and 2 bases from J, with 11 bases between. Germline CDR1 and CDR2: MNHEY and SVGAGI. The CDR3 runs 15 residues. This CDR3 is CASSYSGAGAYEQYF. The CDR3 nucleotides read TGTGCCAGCAGTTACTCAGGGGCCGGAGCCTACGAGCAGTACTTC.

CDR3: CASSESGPLLDQYF. DNA for the CDR3: TGTGCCAGCAGTGAGTCGGGACCCCTGTTAGACCAGTACTTC. The V and J genes are TRBV25-1 and TRBJ2-5; D assignment may be TRBD1 or TRBD2 (5 bases each). V lost 3 bases to trimming and J lost 10 bases, with 18 bases between them. This CDR3 is built from 14 residues. CDR1 is MGHDK and CDR2 is SYGVNS in the germline V gene.

This clone showed up just once. The rearrangement uses TRBV5-1 and TRBJ2-2, with TRBD2 matching over 9 bases. There are 15 residues in the CDR3. Germline assignment: CDR1 SGHRS and CDR2 YFSETQ. V lost 3 bases to trimming and J lost 6 bases; unmatched junction nucleotides: 6. CDR3 nucleotide sequence: TGCGCCAGCAGCTGGGGGGTAGCGGGAGCCGGGGAGCTGTTTTTT. It yields the protein CASSWGVAGAGELFF.

The chain employs TRBV5-4 and TRBJ2-4, with D perhaps given as TRBD1 or TRBD2 (5 bases each). CDR1 is SGHNT and CDR2 is YYREEE in the germline V gene (reference sequence). V shed 5 bases and J shed 1 base, with 10 bases lying between them. The CDR3 is made up of 14 amino acids. CDR3 bases: TGTGCCAGCAGTTCCTGGGGGGCCAAAAACATTCAGTACTTC. This gives the protein CASSSWGAKNIQYF.

This sequence joins TRBV7-3 and TRBJ2-1, with TRBD2 as a possible D gene (6 bases). CDR3 length equals 14 residues. Germline V lookup: CDR1 SGHTA, CDR2 FQGTGA. Trimming took 5 bases from V and 0 from J, leaving 8 bases between them. The CDR3 region is CASSTSSSYNEQFF. CDR3 DNA: TGTGCCAGCAGCACTAGCTCCTCCTACAATGAGCAGTTCTTC.

The J gene is TRBJ1-1, the V gene TRBV30, with 8 nucleotides matching TRBD1. The length of the CDR3 is 15 residues. CDR1 is GTSNPN, CDR2 SVGIG, per germline (reference sequence). With 1 base clipped from V and 4 bases from J, the junction kept 8 bases outside the gene matches. The CDR3 bases are TGTGCCTGGAGTGACCCAGGGGGCGCCCCCACTGAAGCTTTCTTT. This gives the protein CAWSDPGGAPTEAFF. Full variable domain (missing parts from reference TRBV30 and TRBJ1-1): SQTIHQWPATLVQPVGSPLSLECTVEGTSNPNLYWYRQAAGRGLQLLFYSVGIGQISSEVPQNLSASRPQDRQFILSSKKLLLSDSGFYLCAWSDPGGAPTEAFFGQGTRLTVV.

The chain carries TRBV9 and TRBJ1-3; 7 positions agree with TRBD1. The germline gives CDR1 SGDLS, CDR2 YYNGEE. The CDR3 extends over 16 amino acids. With V trimmed by 3 bases and J by 3 bases, 9 bases remained unmatched. The CDR3 is CASSGQGALVGNTIYF. CDR3 DNA: TGTGCCAGCAGCGGACAGGGCGCCCTTGTTGGAAACACCATATATTTT.

This clone has just one count. This chain connects TRBV28 to TRBJ2-7, with 7 bases lining up with TRBD1. Germline CDR1 MDHEN, CDR2 SYDVKM. This CDR3 spans 13 amino acids. V was pared by 7 bases and J by 2 bases, with 5 bases of the junction left unmatched. As DNA, the CDR3 is TGTGCCAGCATGGGGACAGCTCCCTACGAGCAGTACTTC. Amino acids: CASMGTAPYEQYF. The variable domain in full, completed from reference TRBV28 and TRBJ2-7, reads DVKVTQSSRYLVKRTGEKVFLECVQDMDHENMFWYRQDPGLGLRLIYFSYDVKMKEKGDIPEGYSVSREKKERFSLILESASTNQTSMYLCASMGTAPYEQYFGPGTRLTVT.

The chain joins TRBV10-3 to TRBJ2-1, with 10 bases aligning to TRBD2. Germline CDR1 ENHRY, CDR2 SYGVKD. Trimming at V came to 4 bases and at J to 10 bases, leaving 1 base not matched to a gene. This CDR3 spans 12 amino acids. CDR3 DNA: TGTGCCATCAGTGGGACTAGCGGAGAGCAGTTCTTC. It specifies CAISGTSGEQFF.

The V and J genes are TRBV7-2 and TRBJ2-7, with TRBD1 as a possible D gene (5 bases). Trimming left V 1 base short and J 5 bases short, with 12 bases between. Germline values: CDR1 SGHTA, CDR2 FQGNSA. This CDR3 region has 14 residues. The CDR3 coding sequence is TGTGCCAGCAGCTTAGGGACAAGGCCCCACGAGCAGTACTTC. It translates to CASSLGTRPHEQYF.

This chain connects TRBV19 to TRBJ1-2; D not certain. The CDR3 covers 12 residues. Deletions cut 10 bases from V and 5 bases from J, with 14 bases between. Germline CDR1 is LNHDA and CDR2 is SQIVND (reference sequence). DNA of the CDR3: TGTGCCACCGGCCGCGACCTTTATGGCTACACCTTC. Its protein is CATGRDLYGYTF.

The chain joins TRBV30 to TRBJ2-2; tentatively, D is TRBD1 (6 bases). With 6 bases removed from V and 0 bases from J, the gap between germline ends came to 8 bases. The CDR3 contains 13 residues. Germline values: CDR1 GTSNPN, CDR2 SVGIG (reference sequence). DNA of the CDR3: TGTGCCTGCGGACAGACGAACACCGGGGAGCTGTTTTTT. As protein: CACGQTNTGELFF. Combining the CDR3 with reference TRBV30 and TRBJ2-2 gives the whole variable domain SQTIHQWPATLVQPVGSPLSLECTVEGTSNPNLYWYRQAAGRGLQLLFYSVGIGQISSEVPQNLSASRPQDRQFILSSKKLLLSDSGFYLCACGQTNTGELFFGEGSRLTVL.

V is TRBV7-3 and J is TRBJ2-6; TRBD2 is a possible D gene (6 bases). The germline gives CDR1 SGHTA, CDR2 FQGTGA. The CDR3 runs 15 residues. The V gene lost 6 bases and the J gene lost 9 bases, with 18 bases spanning the gap. The CDR3 coding sequence is TGTGCCAGCAGTCTACGGGGGTCCCAAGGCAACGTCCTGACTTTC. It yields the protein CASSLRGSQGNVLTF.

The genes are TRBV6-5 and TRBJ2-1, with 8 bases aligning to TRBD2. The V and J ends lost 2 bases and 0 bases, in that order; junction bases with no gene match: 3. This CDR3 contains 16 residues. The V gene's germline CDR1 is MNHEY and CDR2 SVGAGI. The CDR3 coding sequence is TGTGCCAGCAGTTACGGGGCGGGAGGCTCCTACAATGAGCAGTTCTTC. Protein: CASSYGAGGSYNEQFF.

The chain employs TRBV28 and TRBJ2-7; 13 positions agree with TRBD2. In germline, CDR1 is MDHEN, CDR2 SYDVKM. The V and J ends lost 5 bases and 6 bases, in that order; junction bases with no gene match: 10. There are 16 residues in the CDR3. For the CDR3, the DNA is TGTGCCAGCAGTATTCAACCCCGGACTAGCGGGAGCGAGCAGTACTTC. It translates to CASSIQPRTSGSEQYF.

The rearrangement uses TRBV7-2 and TRBJ2-5; 9 bases line up with TRBD2. CDR3 length: 17 amino acids. Germline V gene sequence: CDR1 SGHTA, CDR2 FQGNSA. J gave up 4 bases and V 6 bases, and 15 bases lay outside the gene matches. CDR3 sequence: CASRVGVSGSAGETQYF. The CDR3 DNA follows: TGTGCCAGCAGGGTGGGCGTTAGCGGGAGTGCCGGAGAGACCCAGTACTTC.

The chain recombines TRBV5-4 with TRBJ1-4, with D possibly TRBD1 on 5 matching bases. Germline V gives CDR1 SGHNT, CDR2 YYREEE (reference sequence). The CDR3 loop spans 15 amino acids. The V end lost 4 bases, the J end lost 0 bases, and 10 bases lay between the germline ends. The CDR3 region is CASSRRGATNEKLFF. CDR3 sequence (DNA): TGTGCCAGCAGCCGGCGAGGGGCAACTAATGAAAAACTGTTTTTT.